This T cell receptor (beta chain) was recorded in a study of T cells expressing NK-cell markers. UMI-tagged 5'RACE template switching yielded the TCR beta cDNA. No DNA is given; TCRdb re-called the 5' RACE reads and lists each CDR3 protein once. This sample's table has 500,000 to 700,000 distinct CDR3 sequences. Germline V gene lookup returns CDR1 WNHNN and CDR2 SYGVQD (reference sequence). The CDR3 extends over 15 amino acids. The gene calls are TRBV10-1 and TRBJ2-1; TCRdb reports TRBD2, a call that lacks DNA to check it against. This clonotype was obtained from a man younger than 35 in good health. Source material: blood T cells: a sorted CD56 or NKG2C T cell subset, CD4+ or CD8+ T cells, or bulk PBMC T cells (not recorded which). CDR3 amino acids: CASSRGLAGGGEQFF.